This record looks at one T cell receptor beta chain sequence and its context. The antigen is undetermined. UMIs were attached via template switching, each with a 6-nucleotide sample barcode. TCRdb reanalyzed the 5' RACE reads, giving one entry per CDR3 protein sequence and no DNA. The table for this sample gives about 440,000 distinct CDR3 sequences. This sample was taken from a study of monozygotic twins with inflammatory bowel disease. Study results and caveats: Repertoire similarity matched across concordant and discordant twins, perhaps owing to limited power.

The CDR3 spans 13 residues. The clonotype originates from a human donor with ulcerative colitis or Crohn's disease, or a healthy co-twin of an affected twin (not recorded which). What was sequenced was blood. The rearrangement uses TRBV12-3 or TRBV12-4 and TRBJ2-2; the D call from TCRdb, TRBD1, cannot be confirmed without DNA. CDR3 residues: CAFDRVGAGELFF.